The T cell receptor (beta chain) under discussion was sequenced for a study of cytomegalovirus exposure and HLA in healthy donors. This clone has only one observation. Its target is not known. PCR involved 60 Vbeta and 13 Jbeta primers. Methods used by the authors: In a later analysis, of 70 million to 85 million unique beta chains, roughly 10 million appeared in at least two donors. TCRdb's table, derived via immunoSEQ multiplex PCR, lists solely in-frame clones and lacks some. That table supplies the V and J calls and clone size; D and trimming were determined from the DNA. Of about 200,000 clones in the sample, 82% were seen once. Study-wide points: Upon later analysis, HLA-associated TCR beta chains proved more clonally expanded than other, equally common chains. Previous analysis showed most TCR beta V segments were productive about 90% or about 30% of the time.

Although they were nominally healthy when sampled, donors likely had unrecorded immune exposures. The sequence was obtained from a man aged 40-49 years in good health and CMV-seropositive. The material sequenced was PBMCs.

The CDR3 sequence is CASSNPGTSGGGELFF. The DNA of the CDR3 is TGTGCCAGCAGTAATCCCGGGACTAGCGGTGGCGGGGAGCTGTTTTTT. The chain links TRBV25-1 to TRBJ2-2; TRBD2 aligns across 11 bases. From germline, CDR1 is MGHDK and CDR2 SYGVNS. The CDR3 sequence is 16 residues long. V shed 5 bases and J 7 bases; nucleotides not matched to a gene: 9.